This T cell receptor beta chain was sequenced for a study of response to subunit inactivated influenza vaccine listed by TCRdb under 2018. Study-wide context: Deep quantitative profiling of the T cell receptor repertoire was used in the study to follow responses to a trivalent subunit inactivated influenza vaccine. Findings and caveats that apply to the study as a whole: It was suggested by the authors that each seasonal influenza vaccination may recruit only a limited number of new T cells.

The cysteine opens and the phenylalanine closes a CDR3 of 15 amino acids. The kept DNA is CDR3 alone, 45 bases in frame from the first base. The sample holds a few counts of this clonotype. Its antigen is unknown. No base qualities exist here, and no much larger clone lies one base off it. Library creation used RT-PCR. TCRdb shows the sequencer as Illumina HiSeq 2500. Using fastp at Q25 and MiXCR, TCRdb reprocessed the public reads and kept productive beta chains. CDR3 protein duplicates are merged, each entry listing the most common genes and DNA. For this sample the table gives under 750,000 distinct CDR3 sequences, of which roughly 10% were detected only once. In total, the top ten clones hold roughly a tenth of the sample.

The sample was PBMCs from blood, taken on the day of vaccination. The V and J genes are TRBV21-1 and TRBJ1-4. TRBV21-1 is marked as a pseudogene. This receptor was identified in a man over 45 who received an inactivated influenza vaccine. Donor details come from another sample of the same person, matched by shared clones. The sequence in DNA is TGTGCCAGCAGCAAAGATCCATCAACTAATGAAAAACTGTTTTTT. This sequence encodes CASSKDPSTNEKLFF.